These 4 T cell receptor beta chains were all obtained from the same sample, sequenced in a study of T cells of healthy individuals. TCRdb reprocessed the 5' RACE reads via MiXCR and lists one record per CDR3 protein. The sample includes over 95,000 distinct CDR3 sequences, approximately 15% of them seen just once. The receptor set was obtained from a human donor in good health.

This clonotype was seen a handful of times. The CDR3 loop is CAISESGETQYF. CDR3 DNA sequence: TGTGCCATCAGTGAGAGTGGGGAGACCCAGTACTTC. The chain couples TRBV10-3 to TRBJ2-5; unclear D gene. Germline V CDR1 and CDR2: ENHRY, SYGVKD. The germline V and J ends were trimmed by 2 bases and 5 bases, with 6 bases remaining between them. This CDR3 region has 12 residues.

Written as DNA, the CDR3 is TGCAGTGCCCGAGGGGGGAGCGGGCGCACAGATACGCAGTATTTT. Protein product: CSARGGSGRTDTQYF. V and J are TRBV20-1 and TRBJ2-3, with D perhaps matching TRBD1 or TRBD2 (6 bases each). Trimming left V 6 bases short and J 1 base short, with 17 bases between. Per the germline V gene, CDR1 is DFQATT and CDR2 is SNEGSKA (reference sequence). CDR3 length: 15 residues.

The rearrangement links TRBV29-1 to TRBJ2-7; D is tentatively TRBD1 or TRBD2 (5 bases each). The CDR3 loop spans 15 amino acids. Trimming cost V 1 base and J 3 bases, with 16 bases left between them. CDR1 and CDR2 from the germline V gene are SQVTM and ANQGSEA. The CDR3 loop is CSVEGSGTASYEQYF. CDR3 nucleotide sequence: TGCAGCGTTGAAGGGTCCGGGACGGCCAGCTACGAGCAGTACTTC.

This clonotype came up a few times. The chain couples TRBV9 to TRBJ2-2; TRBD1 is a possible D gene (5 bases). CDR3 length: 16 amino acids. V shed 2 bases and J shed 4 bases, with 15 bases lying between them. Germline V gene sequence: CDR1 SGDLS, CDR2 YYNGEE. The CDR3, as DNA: TGTGCCAGCAGCGTTGCTTTGATGGGGCGCACCGGGGAGCTGTTTTTT. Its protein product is CASSVALMGRTGELFF.